This T cell receptor beta chain was captured in a study of blood T cells in healthy people across ages. This clonotype came up a few times. Its antigen remains unknown. V lost 10 bases and J lost 2, with 12 bases in between. The CDR3 spans 13 residues. Germline V gene sequence: CDR1 ENHRY, CDR2 SYGVKD. Overall study findings and caveats: More naive CD4+ cells and higher diversity marked long-lived donors relative to aged donors. Conclusively comparing naive with antigen-experienced cells was impossible with unsorted PBMCs.

Combining a sample-barcoded 5' primer with a J-beta primer mix, a second PCR ran for 7 to 11 cycles. From the 5' RACE reads, TCRdb called clonotypes with MiXCR, one entry per CDR3 protein. The repertoire holds about 770,000 distinct CDR3 sequences, with around 43% as singletons. Samples each had at least 5 micrograms of total RNA extracted. Material: blood. The TCR sequence derives from a man between 60 and 75 years old in good health. The V call is TRBV10-3, the J call TRBJ1-5; no definite D call. The CDR3 DNA reads as TGTGCCACCACGGGAGGCGGCAATCAGCCCCAGCATTTT. Translation: CATTGGGNQPQHF.